This entry lists 28 T cell receptor beta chains sequenced from one sample in a study of cytomegalovirus exposure and HLA in healthy donors. PCR employed 60 Vbeta and 13 Jbeta primers. The method was immunoSEQ multiplex PCR; TCRdb's version includes in-frame clones alone and lacks a portion of them. The repertoire holds about 110,000 clones, with around 83% as singletons. Sequencing was performed on PBMCs. The receptors derive from an older woman in good health and CMV-seropositive.

V usage is TRBV7-2 and J usage is TRBJ2-7; 13 bases line up with TRBD2. The V segment lost 5 bases and the J segment 1 base; nucleotides outside the gene matches: 5. From germline, CDR1 is SGHTA and CDR2 FQGNSA. The CDR3 has 16 amino acids. CDR3 protein: CASSPRTSGRSYEQYF. For the CDR3, the DNA is TGTGCCAGCAGCCCGAGGACTAGCGGGAGATCCTACGAGCAGTACTTC. Full variable domain (outside the CDR3, taken from reference TRBV7-2 and TRBJ2-7): GAGVSQSPSNKVTEKGKDVELRCDPISGHTALYWYRQSLGQGLEFLIYFQGNSAPDKSGLPSDRFSAERTGGSVSTLTIQRTQQEDSAVYLCASSPRTSGRSYEQYFGPGTRLTVT.

CDR3 bases: TGTGCCAGCAGTTTTTGGGGGGGATCGAGCTCCTACGAGCAGTACTTC. Translated, it gives CASSFWGGSSSYEQYF. The rearrangement joins TRBV28 to TRBJ2-7; TRBD2 aligns across 7 bases. Trimming at V came to 3 bases and at J to 0 bases, leaving 8 bases not matched to a gene. CDR3 length: 16 residues. Germline values: CDR1 MDHEN, CDR2 SYDVKM. The entire variable domain, with the rest obtained from reference TRBV28 and TRBJ2-7, is as follows: DVKVTQSSRYLVKRTGEKVFLECVQDMDHENMFWYRQDPGLGLRLIYFSYDVKMKEKGDIPEGYSVSREKKERFSLILESASTNQTSMYLCASSFWGGSSSYEQYFGPGTRLTVT.

This clone was seen just once. The chain recombines TRBV7-2 with TRBJ2-1, with D uncertain. The V end was cut by 3 bases, the J end by 0 bases, with 6 bases between. Germline CDR1 is SGHTA and CDR2 is FQGNSA. There are 14 residues in the CDR3. CDR3 coding DNA: TGTGCCAGCAGCTTGCTGAGCTCCTACAATGAGCAGTTCTTC. Encoded protein: CASSLLSSYNEQFF.

The chain joins TRBV28 to TRBJ1-1, with TRBD1 matching over 8 bases. CDR1 is MDHEN, CDR2 SYDVKM, per germline. There are 16 residues in the CDR3. Germline trimming cut 3 bases from V and 4 bases from J; bases unmatched to any gene: 10. The CDR3 DNA follows: TGTGCCAGCAGTTTCCCCAGGGGGCGGATTGGCACTGAAGCTTTCTTT. As protein: CASSFPRGRIGTEAFF.

The chain joins TRBV7-9 to TRBJ2-1, with 10 bases aligning to TRBD1. The J segment lost 0 bases and the V segment lost 4 bases, leaving 12 bases of the junction unmatched. Germline assignment: CDR1 SEHNR and CDR2 FQNEAQ (reference sequence). CDR3 length: 19 residues. CDR3 region: CASSSTGTGVLSSYNEQFF. In DNA form, the CDR3 reads TGTGCCAGCAGCTCTACCGGGACAGGGGTCCTAAGCTCCTACAATGAGCAGTTCTTC.

The rearrangement joins TRBV7-3 to TRBJ2-1; no firm D call. This CDR3 has 13 residues. The germline V and J ends were trimmed by 5 bases and 7 bases, with 12 bases remaining between them. The germline gives CDR1 SGHTA, CDR2 FQGTGA. This CDR3 reads CASSPYPGNEQFF. CDR3 DNA: TGTGCCAGCAGCCCCTACCCTGGTAATGAGCAGTTCTTC. The variable domain in full, completed from reference TRBV7-3 and TRBJ2-1, reads GAGVSQTPSNKVTEKGKYVELRCDPISGHTALYWYRQSLGQGPEFLIYFQGTGAADDSGLPNDRFFAVRPEGSVSTLKIQRTERGDSAVYLCASSPYPGNEQFFGPGTRLTVL.

This clone was counted only a few times. This sequence joins TRBV7-2 and TRBJ1-4; TRBD1 is a possible D gene (5 bases). With 2 bases removed from V and 7 bases from J, the gap between germline ends came to 14 bases. Germline lookup yields CDR1 SGHTA and CDR2 FQGNSA. CDR3 length equals 15 residues. The CDR3 DNA reads TGTGCCAGCAGCTTACGCGGGGGTTCTAGTGAAAAACTGTTTTTT. Amino acids: CASSLRGGSSEKLFF. Full variable domain (remainder filled in from reference TRBV7-2 and TRBJ1-4): GAGVSQSPSNKVTEKGKDVELRCDPISGHTALYWYRQSLGQGLEFLIYFQGNSAPDKSGLPSDRFSAERTGGSVSTLTIQRTQQEDSAVYLCASSLRGGSSEKLFFGSGTQLSVL.

The sample holds a few counts of this clone. The CDR3 loop reads CASSPWTGNEQYF. CDR3 sequence (DNA): TGTGCCAGCAGTCCCTGGACAGGGAACGAGCAGTACTTC. This chain joins TRBV6-1 and TRBJ2-7; 8 nucleotides agree with TRBD1. The CDR3 is made up of 13 amino acids. Per germline, CDR1 MNHNS and CDR2 SASEGT. The junction had 5 bases not matched to a gene; V was cut back by 5 bases and J by 5 bases.

V and J are TRBV7-9 and TRBJ2-7; 7 bases align to TRBD1. Germline V gene lookup returns CDR1 SEHNR and CDR2 FQNEAQ (reference sequence). The CDR3 has 14 amino acids. Trimming cost V 4 bases and J 3 bases; bases outside gene matches: 6. CDR3 amino acids: CASSSYRQGYEQYF. CDR3 in DNA: TGTGCCAGCAGCTCTTATCGACAGGGCTACGAGCAGTACTTC.

This rearrangement joins TRBV7-9 to TRBJ2-5; D may be TRBD2 (5 bases). The J call may be in error: the DNA end matches TRBJ2-7 better. The CDR3 is 15 amino acids. The V gene's germline CDR1 is SEHNR and CDR2 FQNEAQ (reference sequence). The CDR3 sequence is CASSLGTGTLYEQYF. The CDR3, as DNA: TGTGCCAGCAGCTTAGGTACGGGAACGTTGTACGAGCAGTACTTC.

This sequence joins TRBV28 and TRBJ1-2; 8 positions match TRBD1. CDR3 length equals 14 residues. The ends lost 4 bases at V and 6 bases at J; junction bases unmatched: 7. Germline V CDR1 and CDR2: MDHEN, SYDVKM. The CDR3 protein is CASSYGQGGNGYTF. DNA of the CDR3: TGTGCCAGCAGTTATGGACAGGGAGGGAATGGCTACACCTTC.

The chain carries TRBV4-2 and TRBJ2-1; D remains ambiguous. Deletions cut 0 bases from V and 0 bases from J, with 9 bases between. The CDR3 runs to 16 residues. The germline V gene encodes CDR1 LGHNA and CDR2 YNFKEQ. DNA for the CDR3: TGTGCCAGCAGCCAAGAACGATCCAGCTCCTACAATGAGCAGTTCTTC. As protein: CASSQERSSSYNEQFF.

This chain uses TRBV30 with TRBJ2-7, with TRBD1 as a possible D gene (5 bases). Germline V gene data show CDR1 as GTSNPN and CDR2 as SVGIG (reference sequence). The CDR3 spans 17 residues. Trimming removed 0 bases from V and 5 bases from J, with 23 bases in between. The CDR3 nucleotides are TGTGCCTGGAGTGTACTGAGGACAACCTTCGCCCGCGACGAGCAGTACTTC. Its translation: CAWSVLRTTFARDEQYF.

This clone turned up a few times. This sequence joins TRBV5-4 and TRBJ1-4; D is uncertain. The CDR3 runs 15 residues. V lost 0 bases, J lost 0 bases, and 6 bases lay in between. Germline V gene sequence: CDR1 SGHNT, CDR2 YYREEE (reference sequence). As DNA, the CDR3 is TGTGCCAGCAGCTTGGGGGGAGCAACTAATGAAAAACTGTTTTTT. Its translation is CASSLGGATNEKLFF.

The chain links TRBV28 to TRBJ2-7, with TRBD2 matching over 7 bases. Germline-derived CDR1 and CDR2 are MDHEN and SYDVKM. V shed 5 bases and J 7 bases; nucleotides not matched to a gene: 17. This CDR3 has 16 residues. CDR3 region: CASSPPAAGFFSEQYF. The CDR3 region has the DNA TGTGCCAGCAGTCCGCCAGCAGCGGGATTCTTTAGTGAGCAGTACTTC.

The chain combines TRBV27 with TRBJ2-7; 9 bases align to TRBD1. This CDR3 region has 14 residues. J was trimmed by 5 bases and V by 5 bases; bases with no gene match: 7. Germline V gives CDR1 MNHEY, CDR2 SMNVEV (reference sequence). CDR3 amino acids: CASSLQGARDEQYF. The CDR3 region has the DNA TGTGCCAGCAGTCTACAGGGGGCGCGGGACGAGCAGTACTTC.

The rearrangement joins TRBV10-1 to TRBJ2-7, with 10 bases aligning to TRBD2. Germline loops: CDR1 WNHNN, CDR2 SYGVQD (reference sequence). This CDR3 comprises 16 residues. The V segment lost 3 bases and the J segment 6 bases; nucleotides outside the gene matches: 11. The CDR3, as DNA: TGCGCCAGCAGTGATTTTCTAGCGGGAGAAACGAGCGAGCAGTACTTC. It translates to CASSDFLAGETSEQYF.

J is TRBJ2-7 and V is TRBV14; 7 positions agree with TRBD2. J gave up 0 bases and V 1 base, and 3 bases lay outside the gene matches. This CDR3 is 15 amino acids long. Per germline, CDR1 SGHDN and CDR2 FVKESK. As DNA, the CDR3 is TGTGCCAGCAGCCAAGCTAGCGGACTCTCCTACGAGCAGTACTTC. Amino acid sequence: CASSQASGLSYEQYF.

The rearrangement uses TRBV27 and TRBJ1-1, with 10 positions matching TRBD1. CDR3 length equals 18 residues. V shed 4 bases and J 3 bases; nucleotides not matched to a gene: 14. The germline V gene encodes CDR1 MNHEY and CDR2 SMNVEV (reference sequence). CDR3 sequence (DNA): TGTGCCAGCAGTTATGGACAGGGGGTAAGCATAGGGTACACTGAAGCTTTCTTT. Its translation is CASSYGQGVSIGYTEAFF.

This sequence joins TRBV25-1 and TRBJ2-1, with no clear D. The CDR3 length is 15 residues. Germline CDR1 and CDR2: MGHDK and SYGVNS. V was trimmed by 5 bases and J by 1 base, leaving 12 bases between them. In DNA form, the CDR3 reads TGTGCCAGCAGTAACGCCCCCAGTTCCTACAATGAGCAGTTCTTC. This sequence encodes CASSNAPSSYNEQFF.

This clone was picked up a small number of times. CDR3 protein: CASSKDINNPYEAFF. CDR3 sequence (DNA): TGCGCCAGCAGTAAGGACATAAACAACCCGTATGAAGCTTTCTTT. The chain employs TRBV10-1 and TRBJ1-1; a weak D match, TRBD1 (5 bases). CDR1 is WNHNN and CDR2 is SYGVQD in the germline V gene (reference sequence). The ends were cut back, 5 bases at V and 7 bases at J, with 20 bases in the middle. This CDR3 is 15 amino acids long.

V usage is TRBV5-1 and J usage is TRBJ2-3, with unresolved D. The CDR3 consists of 15 residues. The ends were cut back, 0 bases at V and 3 bases at J, with 11 bases in the middle. The germline CDR1 and CDR2 sequences are SGHRS and YFSETQ. The CDR3 is CASSLGHPTTDTQYF. CDR3 nucleotide sequence: TGCGCCAGCAGCTTGGGACACCCGACGACAGATACGCAGTATTTT.

J is TRBJ2-3 and V is TRBV5-1, with no clear D. V lost 2 bases to trimming and J lost 6 bases, with 10 bases between them. The length of the CDR3 is 13 residues. Germline assignment: CDR1 SGHRS and CDR2 YFSETQ. CDR3 sequence (DNA): TGCGCCAGCAGCTTCCAACGAGGCGATACGCAGTATTTT. It translates to CASSFQRGDTQYF.

The CDR3 region is CASSLLRTGNNQPQHF. The DNA of the CDR3 is TGTGCCAGTAGTCTCCTACGGACAGGGAACAATCAGCCCCAGCATTTT. The chain carries TRBV19 and TRBJ1-5; 8 nucleotides align to TRBD1. The CDR3 spans 16 residues. CDR1 and CDR2 from the germline V gene are LNHDA and SQIVND (reference sequence). V gave up 5 bases and J gave up 3 bases; unmatched junction bases: 9.

The J gene is TRBJ2-5, the V gene TRBV25-1; D is perhaps TRBD1 (6 bases). The germline V and J ends were trimmed by 1 base and 9 bases, with 6 bases remaining between them. The CDR3 totals 11 residues. Germline assignment: CDR1 MGHDK and CDR2 SYGVNS. In nucleotides, the CDR3 is TGTGCCAGCAGTGAATCAGGGGCCCAGTACTTC. It codes for CASSESGAQYF.

The chain couples TRBV29-1 to TRBJ1-5; 7 nucleotides agree with TRBD1. Germline lookup yields CDR1 SQVTM and CDR2 ANQGSEA. The CDR3 contains 13 residues. The ends lost 2 bases at V and 2 bases at J; junction bases unmatched: 0. CDR3 loop: CSVETGGNQPQHF. The CDR3 region has the DNA TGCAGCGTTGAAACAGGGGGCAATCAGCCCCAGCATTTT.

V and J are TRBV6-1 and TRBJ2-5; 8 positions agree with TRBD2. J gave up 4 bases and V 0 bases, and 7 bases lay outside the gene matches. The CDR3 sequence is 16 residues long. Germline V lookup: CDR1 MNHNS, CDR2 SASEGT. CDR3 DNA sequence: TGTGCCAGCAGTGAAGCGCGGGGGGCGCTAGGAGAGACCCAGTACTTC. Translation gives CASSEARGALGETQYF.

The chain has TRBV4-2 and TRBJ2-3; D unresolved. The V end was cut by 1 base, the J end by 4 bases, with 15 bases between. CDR1 is LGHNA, CDR2 YNFKEQ, per germline. CDR3 length equals 16 residues. CDR3 residues: CASSQGALPNADTQYF. CDR3 in DNA: TGTGCCAGCAGCCAAGGGGCTCTCCCAAATGCAGATACGCAGTATTTT.